Listed here are 21 T cell receptor beta chains from one sample, sequenced in a study of Ad26.COV2.S vaccination and SARS-CoV-2 variants. Treatment of the sample: 15 to 20 received Ad26.COV2.S at low or high dose, single or two shots; about 5 received placebo; per-sample allocation not given. Repertoires come from day 63 after the first vaccine or placebo injection. TCRdb keeps only in-frame clones here, not all; method: immunoSEQ multiplex PCR. This repertoire shows more than 300,000 clones, about 89% found once; its top ten account for around 5%. Sequenced here: peripheral blood, sampled in a trial of Ad26.COV2.S vaccine versus placebo. The receptors shown here come from a person between 18 and 60 years old who received the Ad26.COV2.S COVID-19 vaccine or a placebo.

The chain joins TRBV5-4 to TRBJ2-2, with D maybe TRBD2 (5 bases). The CDR3 is 17 amino acids. Germline V gives CDR1 SGHNT, CDR2 YYREEE (reference sequence). V was pared by 2 bases and J by 0 bases, with 14 bases between. CDR3 bases: TGTGCCAGCAGCTTAGCGGTCGGGCAGGCGAACACCGGGGAGCTGTTTTTT. Translating gives CASSLAVGQANTGELFF.

This chain links TRBV7-8 with TRBJ2-5; 8 bases agree with TRBD1. The V and J ends lost 1 base and 0 bases, in that order; junction bases with no gene match: 4. There are 16 residues in the CDR3. Germline lookup yields CDR1 SGHVS and CDR2 FQNEAQ. The DNA for the CDR3 is TGTGCCAGCAGCTTAGACGGGACAGGATACCAAGAGACCCAGTACTTC. Its translation is CASSLDGTGYQETQYF.

The chain has TRBV21-1 and TRBJ2-4; the D segment call TRBD1 is taken from the table without a DNA check. TRBV21-1 is a pseudogene locus. CDR3 size: 15 residues. CDR3 in DNA: TGTGCCAGCAGCCCACCCGACACCCCCTGGCACATTCAGTACTTC. Translated: CASSPPDTPWHIQYF.

J is TRBJ1-1 and V is TRBV5-6, with D perhaps TRBD1 (5 bases). This CDR3 comprises 14 residues. Trimming shortened V by 0 bases and J by 4 bases, and 10 bases separated the two germline ends. The germline V gene has CDR1 SGHDT and CDR2 YYEEEE. Here the CDR3 DNA reads TGTGCCAGCAGCTTGGATCAGGGAGGCACTGAAGCTTTCTTT. Translated, it gives CASSLDQGGTEAFF.

The chain employs TRBV5-1 and TRBJ2-2; no definite D call. V lost 0 bases, J lost 0 bases, and 3 bases lay in between. This CDR3 is 14 amino acids long. The germline V gene has CDR1 SGHRS and CDR2 YFSETQ. CDR3 DNA sequence: TGCGCCAGCAGCTTGGTCACGAACACCGGGGAGCTGTTTTTT. Protein: CASSLVTNTGELFF.

The V gene is TRBV27, the J gene TRBJ1-6; 10 bases match TRBD1. V shed 5 bases and J 8 bases; nucleotides not matched to a gene: 12. The germline V gene encodes CDR1 MNHEY and CDR2 SMNVEV (reference sequence). The CDR3 contains 17 residues. CDR3 protein: CASSPYFDRGPYSPLHF. CDR3 DNA sequence: TGTGCCAGCAGTCCTTACTTCGACAGGGGGCCTTATTCACCCCTCCACTTT.

The rearrangement uses TRBV6-5 and TRBJ1-1, with unresolved D. Looked up from germline, CDR1 is MNHEY and CDR2 is SVGAGI. The CDR3 covers 14 residues. Trimming took 7 bases from V and 2 from J, leaving 14 bases between them. CDR3 in DNA: TGTGCCAGCACCGAGGGTTGGAGAAACACTGAAGCTTTCTTT. As protein: CASTEGWRNTEAFF.

The V call is TRBV19, the J call TRBJ1-4; D uncertain. The CDR3 spans 16 residues. Trimming left V 8 bases short and J 3 bases short, with 19 bases between. CDR1 LNHDA and CDR2 SQIVND come from the germline V gene (reference sequence). CDR3 sequence (DNA): TGTGCCAGTCGCCGCGGTGTGGTGTCTTCTAATGAAAAACTGTTTTTT. As protein: CASRRGVVSSNEKLFF.

The chain carries TRBV2 and TRBJ1-2; 7 nucleotides line up with TRBD1. J was trimmed by 8 bases and V by 8 bases; bases with no gene match: 17. The CDR3 contains 15 residues. Germline-derived CDR1 and CDR2 are SNHLY and FYNNEI. CDR3 coding DNA: TGTGCCAGCGGGGAAAAGGACAGGAGTTTACTAGGCTACACCTTC. Translated, it gives CASGEKDRSLLGYTF.

The gene calls are TRBV6-5 and TRBJ2-2, with 10 bases matching TRBD1. Germline V gives CDR1 MNHEY, CDR2 SVGAGI. This CDR3 spans 15 amino acids. V gave up 5 bases and J gave up 4 bases; unmatched junction bases: 4. The CDR3 DNA sequence: TGTGCCAGCAGTCACCGGGACAGGGGCACCGGGGAGCTGTTTTTT. Its translation is CASSHRDRGTGELFF.

The chain is built from TRBV24-1 and TRBJ2-2; TRBD1 matches 9 bases. Per the germline V gene, CDR1 is KGHDR and CDR2 is SFDVKD. V shed 2 bases and J 0 bases; nucleotides not matched to a gene: 9. There are 19 residues in the CDR3. The chain's CDR3 is CATSDSPTGGASNTGELFF. For the CDR3, the DNA is TGTGCCACCAGTGATTCACCCACAGGGGGCGCCTCGAACACCGGGGAGCTGTTTTTT.

As DNA, the CDR3 is TGTGCCAGCAGCGAGACAGGGGGTACCTACGAGCAGTACTTC. Residues: CASSETGGTYEQYF. The V and J genes are TRBV7-8 and TRBJ2-7, with 9 positions matching TRBD1. Germline CDR1 and CDR2: SGHVS and FQNEAQ. This CDR3 has 14 amino acids. Trimming removed 5 bases from V and 2 bases from J; junction bases left unmatched: 4.

The chain recombines TRBV6-2 or TRBV6-3 with TRBJ2-7; no clear D. Per the germline V gene, CDR1 is MNHEY and CDR2 is SVGEGT. Trimming removed 2 bases from V and 2 bases from J, with 10 bases in between. The CDR3 is 14 amino acids. CDR3 protein: CASSYDIATYEQYF. CDR3 in DNA: TGTGCCAGCAGTTACGACATAGCCACCTACGAGCAGTACTTC.

This chain joins TRBV9 and TRBJ2-3; D is undetermined. The CDR3 contains 15 residues. Deletions cut 0 bases from V and 1 base from J, with 9 bases between. Germline loops: CDR1 SGDLS, CDR2 YYNGEE. The CDR3 DNA follows: TGTGCCAGCAGCGTAGGCGGCTGGGGCACAGATACGCAGTATTTT. As protein: CASSVGGWGTDTQYF.

This chain links TRBV7-9 with TRBJ1-2, with D possibly being TRBD1 (5 bases). Per the germline V gene, CDR1 is SEHNR and CDR2 is FQNEAQ (reference sequence). V shed 3 bases and J shed 5 bases, with 7 bases lying between them. CDR3 length: 12 residues. The CDR3: CASSLGQYGYTF. The CDR3 bases are TGTGCCAGCAGCTTGGGGCAGTATGGCTACACCTTC.

The rearrangement links TRBV21-1 to TRBJ1-1; the listed D gene, TRBD1, was not tested against the DNA. TRBV21-1 constitutes a pseudogene. The CDR3 covers 16 residues. The CDR3 here is CASTSSPGQLNTEAFF. Written as DNA, the CDR3 is TGTGCCAGCACGAGCTCCCCCGGACAGTTGAACACTGAAGCTTTCTTT.

The gene calls are TRBV2 and TRBJ1-2, with D possibly being TRBD1 (5 bases). V was pared by 4 bases and J by 5 bases, with 8 bases between. The germline V gene has CDR1 SNHLY and CDR2 FYNNEI. This CDR3 region has 12 residues. CDR3 sequence reads: CASSAEGYGYTF. The CDR3 DNA is TGTGCCAGCAGTGCGGAGGGGTATGGCTACACCTTC.

This sequence joins TRBV20-1 and TRBJ2-7, with 8 bases fitting TRBD2. Germline lookup yields CDR1 DFQATT and CDR2 SNEGSKA (reference sequence). Losses at the gene ends were 3 bases for V and 0 bases for J; bases not matched to a gene: 4. This CDR3 is built from 14 residues. DNA for the CDR3: TGCAGTGCTAGTAGCGGGGAGAACTCCTACGAGCAGTACTTC. This encodes CSASSGENSYEQYF.

In regard to this clone: The same CDR3 arises from other DNA sequences in this sample as well. The chain is built from TRBV19 and TRBJ2-7; 10 positions agree with TRBD1. Looked up from germline, CDR1 is LNHDA and CDR2 is SQIVND (reference sequence). V gave up 5 bases and J gave up 2 bases; unmatched junction bases: 3. The CDR3 has 14 residues. The CDR3 here is CASSPGTGAYEQYF. CDR3 coding DNA: TGTGCCAGTAGTCCTGGGACAGGGGCCTACGAGCAGTACTTC.

This clone has a single count. V gene TRBV25-1 combines with J gene TRBJ2-2, with D unresolved. CDR1 and CDR2 from the germline V gene are MGHDK and SYGVNS. V was shortened by 3 bases and J by 2 bases, with 13 bases between the two germline ends. There are 16 residues in the CDR3. The CDR3 bases are TGTGCCAGCAGTGATTCCCGACTTGAAAACACCGGGGAGCTGTTTTTT. Amino acid sequence: CASSDSRLENTGELFF.

V gene TRBV19 combines with J gene TRBJ2-1; TRBD2 aligns across 7 bases. The CDR3 extends over 19 amino acids. Germline-derived CDR1 and CDR2 are LNHDA and SQIVND (reference sequence). V dropped 1 base and J dropped 0; count of bases not matched to a gene: 12. The CDR3 region has the DNA TGTGCCAGTAGTATAGGGGGCCGCGTCGGGAGGCCCTCCTACAATGAGCAGTTCTTC. Translating it yields CASSIGGRVGRPSYNEQFF.